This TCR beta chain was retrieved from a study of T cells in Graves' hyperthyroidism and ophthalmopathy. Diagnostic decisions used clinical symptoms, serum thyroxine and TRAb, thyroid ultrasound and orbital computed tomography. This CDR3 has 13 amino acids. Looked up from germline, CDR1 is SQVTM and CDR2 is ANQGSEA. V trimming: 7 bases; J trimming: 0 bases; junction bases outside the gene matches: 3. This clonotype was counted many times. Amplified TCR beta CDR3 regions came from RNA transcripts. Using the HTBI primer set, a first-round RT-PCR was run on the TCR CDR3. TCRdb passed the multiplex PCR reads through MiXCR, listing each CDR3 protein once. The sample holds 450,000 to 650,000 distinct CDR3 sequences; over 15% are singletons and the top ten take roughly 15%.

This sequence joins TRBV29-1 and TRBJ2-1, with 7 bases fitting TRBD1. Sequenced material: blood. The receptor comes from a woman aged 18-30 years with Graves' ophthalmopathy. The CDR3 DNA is TGCAGCGGACAGGGAAGCTCCTACAATGAGCAGTTCTTC. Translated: CSGQGSSYNEQFF.